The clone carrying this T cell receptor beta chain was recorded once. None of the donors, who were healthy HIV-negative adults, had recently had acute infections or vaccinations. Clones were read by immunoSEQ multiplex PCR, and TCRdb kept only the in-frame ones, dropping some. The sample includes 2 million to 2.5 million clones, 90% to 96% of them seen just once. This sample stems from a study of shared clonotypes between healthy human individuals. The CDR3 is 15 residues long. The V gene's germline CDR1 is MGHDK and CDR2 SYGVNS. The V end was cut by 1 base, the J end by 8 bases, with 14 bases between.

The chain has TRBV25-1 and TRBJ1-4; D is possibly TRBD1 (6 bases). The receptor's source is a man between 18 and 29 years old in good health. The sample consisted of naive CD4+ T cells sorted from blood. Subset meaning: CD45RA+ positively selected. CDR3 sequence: CASSEWTVVSEKLFF. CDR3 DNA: TGTGCCAGCAGTGAATGGACAGTCGTTTCGGAAAAACTGTTTTTT. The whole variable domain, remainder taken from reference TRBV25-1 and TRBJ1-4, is EADIYQTPRYLVIGTGKKITLECSQTMGHDKMYWYQQDPGMELHLIHYSYGVNSTEKGDLSSESTVSRIRTEHFPLTLESARPSHTSQYLCASSEWTVVSEKLFFGSGTQLSVL.